The 12 T cell receptor beta chains below were found in one sample sequenced in a study of blood T cell repertoires in COVID-19. Profiled with immunoSEQ multiplex PCR; TCRdb holds only in-frame clones, not every one. Found here are fewer than 350,000 clones, approximately 91% of them singletons; the top ten hold about 2%. Sequencing was done on a sample of PBMCs or T cells enriched from blood (not recorded which). The receptors originated from a woman in her thirties or forties with acute COVID-19.

This clone came up once. At the DNA level, this CDR3 is encoded by other sequences in the same sample as well. The DNA of the CDR3 is TGTGCCAGTAGTATAGGGACAGGGGGCGAGCAGTACTTC. This sequence encodes CASSIGTGGEQYF. This chain joins TRBV19 and TRBJ2-7; 10 bases line up with TRBD1. V was clipped by 1 base and J by 6 bases; unmatched bases: 0. CDR1 is LNHDA, CDR2 SQIVND, per germline (reference sequence). The CDR3 contains 13 residues.

The chain recombines TRBV28 with TRBJ2-5; D might be TRBD1 (5 bases). The germline V gene has CDR1 MDHEN and CDR2 SYDVKM. The CDR3 extends over 14 amino acids. Trimming took off 6 bases at V and 4 bases at J, with 15 bases between the two ends. The CDR3 reads CASSRRGSGETQYF. The DNA for the CDR3 is TGTGCCAGCAGCCGTAGGGGCTCTGGAGAGACCCAGTACTTC.

This chain joins TRBV12-3 or TRBV12-4 and TRBJ1-6; D remains ambiguous. The V and J ends lost 8 bases and 8 bases respectively, with 13 bases between them. This CDR3 is built from 13 residues. The CDR3 protein is CASRRNGDSPLHF. The DNA of the CDR3 is TGTGCCAGCCGCCGGAACGGAGATTCACCCCTCCACTTT.

V gene TRBV3-1 (or the pseudogene TRBV3-2) combines with J gene TRBJ1-1, with 9 positions matching TRBD1. The CDR3 spans 17 residues. Germline CDR1 LGHDT, CDR2 YNNKEL (reference sequence). J gave up 0 bases and V 1 base, and 6 bases lay outside the gene matches. The CDR3 sequence is CASSQGYRGQMNTEAFF. Written as DNA, the CDR3 is TGTGCCAGCAGCCAAGGTTACAGGGGGCAGATGAACACTGAAGCTTTCTTT.

The chain has TRBV7-9 and TRBJ2-6, with 8 bases lining up with TRBD1. Germline values: CDR1 SEHNR, CDR2 FQNEAQ (reference sequence). The CDR3 loop spans 18 amino acids. Trimming removed 4 bases from V and 0 bases from J; junction bases left unmatched: 8. CDR3 loop: CASSYPGQARSGANVLTF. CDR3 bases: TGTGCCAGCAGCTACCCGGGACAGGCTCGCTCTGGGGCCAACGTCCTGACTTTC. The full variable domain, rest sourced from reference TRBV7-9 and TRBJ2-6, is DTGVSQNPRHKITKRGQNVTFRCDPISEHNRLYWYRQTLGQGPEFLTYFQNEAQLEKSRLLSDRFSAERPKGSFSTLEIQRTEQGDSAMYLCASSYPGQARSGANVLTFGAGSRLTVL.

V usage is TRBV2 and J usage is TRBJ1-6, with D unclear. Germline V gene sequence: CDR1 SNHLY, CDR2 FYNNEI. Between the trimmed V and J ends, which lost 2 bases and 6 bases, there was a span of 8 bases. This CDR3 has 14 residues. CDR3 in amino acids: CASSESQINSPLHF. As DNA, the CDR3 is TGTGCCAGCAGTGAAAGCCAAATTAATTCACCCCTCCACTTT.

CDR3 bases: TGCAGCGTTATGGATGGGCGCAATCAGCCCCAGCATTTT. This sequence encodes CSVMDGRNQPQHF. The chain joins TRBV29-1 to TRBJ1-5; D gene unclear. This CDR3 has 13 amino acids. Trimming left V 5 bases short and J 2 bases short, with 10 bases between. In germline, CDR1 is SQVTM, CDR2 ANQGSEA.

The chain joins TRBV5-1 to TRBJ1-2; D may be TRBD1 (5 bases). CDR3 length: 13 residues. V gave up 4 bases and J gave up 3 bases, with 10 bases separating them. From germline, CDR1 is SGHRS and CDR2 YFSETQ. CDR3 in DNA: TGCGCCAGCAGCCAAGACAGTCACTATGGCTACACCTTC. Its protein product is CASSQDSHYGYTF. Combining the CDR3 with reference TRBV5-1 and TRBJ1-2 gives the whole variable domain KAGVTQTPRYLIKTRGQQVTLSCSPISGHRSVSWYQQTPGQGLQFLFEYFSETQRNKGNFPGRFSGRQFSNSRSEMNVSTLELGDSALYLCASSQDSHYGYTFGSGTRLTVV.

The chain has TRBV24-1 and TRBJ2-5, with D possibly TRBD2 on 6 matching bases. Trimming took off 9 bases at V and 5 bases at J, with 15 bases between the two ends. The CDR3 runs to 13 residues. CDR1 is KGHDR and CDR2 is SFDVKD in the germline V gene. In nucleotides, the CDR3 is TGTGCCACCTGTCTTGGGGGGAGTGAGACCCAGTACTTC. It is translated as CATCLGGSETQYF.

J is TRBJ2-2 and V is TRBV7-6, with D possibly being TRBD2 (6 bases). The V gene's germline CDR1 is SGHVS and CDR2 FNYEAQ. V lost 1 base and J 9 bases, leaving 15 bases between the germline ends. The CDR3 covers 15 residues. CDR3 DNA: TGTGCCAGCAGCTTAGAGGCGGGGTTTGTCCGGGAGCTGTTTTTT. Translated: CASSLEAGFVRELFF.

The J gene is TRBJ2-1, the V gene TRBV11-1; D might be TRBD2 (6 bases). Trimming stripped 4 bases from V and 5 bases from J, with 12 bases between. This CDR3 comprises 14 residues. Germline CDR1 and CDR2: SGHAT and FQDESV (reference sequence). CDR3 sequence (DNA): TGTGCCAGCAGCTCTGGGGGGATTAACAATGAGCAGTTCTTC. It translates to CASSSGGINNEQFF. The variable domain in full, with the rest retrieved from reference TRBV11-1 and TRBJ2-1, is EAEVAQSPRYKITEKSQAVAFWCDPISGHATLYWYRQILGQGPELLVQFQDESVVDDSQLPKDRFSAERLKGVDSTLKIQPAELGDSAMYLCASSSGGINNEQFFGPGTRLTVL.

The chain carries TRBV2 and TRBJ2-1; 9 bases agree with TRBD2. Germline V gene data show CDR1 as SNHLY and CDR2 as FYNNEI. The junction had 8 bases not matched to a gene; V was cut back by 2 bases and J by 15 bases. The CDR3 covers 13 residues. The CDR3 is CASSEYRAGGLFF. DNA of the CDR3: TGTGCCAGCAGTGAATACCGGGCGGGGGGGCTGTTCTTC.